This TCR beta chain is from a study of cytomegalovirus exposure and HLA in healthy donors. Concerning this clone: The antigen is not known.

PCR used 60 Vbeta primers and 13 Jbeta primers. Here immunoSEQ multiplex PCR was the method, and the copy in TCRdb shows in-frame clones only, minus some. The sample consists of hundreds of thousands of clones, about 81% of them appearing once. The study's findings and limits: Researchers reported that a few CMV-associated chains were confirmed in vitro as CMV antigen-specific.

The TCR was taken from a man aged 40-55 years in good health and CMV-seropositive. Sequences were obtained from PBMCs.

The CDR3 bases are TGTGCCAGCAGCCAAGACCAGTGGGCCAGTGGCGGCTACACCTTC. Protein: CASSQDQWASGGYTF. The chain recombines TRBV14 with TRBJ1-2; D gene unclear. Trimming cost V 0 bases and J 8 bases, with 16 bases left between them. Germline assignment: CDR1 SGHDN and CDR2 FVKESK. The CDR3 has 15 residues.